This TCR beta chain was captured by sequencing in a study of blood T cell repertoires in COVID-19. Overall study context: The study drew acute and convalescent COVID-19 samples from the United States, Italy and Spain. Sources were T cells, B-cell-depleted T cells, or PBMCs; the material itself was cDNA or gDNA.

Germline V CDR1 and CDR2: PRHDT, FYEKMQ (reference sequence). This CDR3 is 16 amino acids long. V was clipped by 0 bases and J by 5 bases, with 16 bases between them. As processed by the authors: Reference gene primer amplification gave estimated nucleated cell counts. Data came from immunoSEQ multiplex PCR; TCRdb stores just in-frame clones and leaves some out. V and J calls and clone size come straight from that table; D and trimming were deduced from the DNA. Here the sample spans about 410,000 clones, more than 80% being singletons. The genes are TRBV13 and TRBJ1-1; D uncertain. The sample comprised peripheral blood. The clonotype was recovered from a woman in her 30s with active or convalescent COVID-19. The CDR3 DNA follows: TGTGCCAGCAGCTTAGGCCTAATGGAGGGAAAGACTGAAGCTTTCTTT. It translates to CASSLGLMEGKTEAFF.